This TCR beta chain was documented in a study of T-cell reconstitution after alpha-beta-depleted transplantation in children. This CDR3 has 13 amino acids. This clonotype has at least ten counts. Its antigen is not known. Unique molecular identifiers were built into the TCRbeta library. TCRdb processed the PCR reads anew with MiXCR; each CDR3 protein has one entry. The top ten clones hold 5.5% to 6.5% of a sample with over 100,000 distinct CDR3 sequences, around 6% of them seen once. Whole-study findings and limits: Newly produced T cells mostly accounted for T-cell counts and diversity one year post-transplant.

The receptor comes from a female patient aged 2-10 years who had a stem cell transplant for Fanconi anemia, so the T cells may come from the graft donor. This chain uses TRBV21-1 with TRBJ2-1. TRBV21-1 is shown as a pseudogene. The starting material was PBMCs, mostly from graft donor cells, obtained 60 days after TCRalphabeta/CD19-depleted stem cell transplant. Here the CDR3 reads CASSEAESHEQFF. DNA of the CDR3: TGTGCCAGCAGCGAAGCTGAAAGCCATGAGCAGTTCTTC.